This T cell receptor (beta chain) was found in a study of PD-L1 blockade in urothelial cancer. Turning to the study itself: Male patients with bladder-origin urothelial cancer numbered about nine tenths of the roughly 29.

Only in-frame clones appear in the TCRdb table, and some are missing; sequencing was by immunoSEQ multiplex PCR. The repertoire has roughly 63,000 clones, more than 80% of them found once; the top ten carry approximately 5.1%. The time point denotes: pretreatment peripheral blood. Germline V gene sequence: CDR1 SGHRS, CDR2 YFSETQ. The CDR3 sequence is 12 residues long. Deletions cut 5 bases from V and 4 bases from J, with 9 bases between. The chain employs TRBV5-1 and TRBJ2-5, with a possible D match to TRBD1 (6 bases). The input for sequencing was PBMCs, taken around atezolizumab (anti-PD-L1) treatment. This sequence originates from a man between 65 and 85 years old with urothelial cancer. CDR3 DNA: TGCGCCAGCAGGGGGGACACAGAGACCCAGTACTTC. This gives the protein CASRGDTETQYF.